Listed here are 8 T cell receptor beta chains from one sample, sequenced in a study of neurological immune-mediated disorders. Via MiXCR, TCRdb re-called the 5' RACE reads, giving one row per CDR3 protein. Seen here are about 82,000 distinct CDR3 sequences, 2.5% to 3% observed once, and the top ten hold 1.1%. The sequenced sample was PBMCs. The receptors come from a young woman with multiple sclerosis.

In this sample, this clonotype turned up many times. Here the CDR3 DNA reads TGTGCCAGCAGCTTAGGGGCCCCTACGGAGAGAGATACGCAGTATTTT. This encodes CASSLGAPTERDTQYF. The V and J genes are TRBV7-9 and TRBJ2-3; D is unclear. Trimming removed 1 base at V and 5 bases at J, with 16 bases between. CDR1 SEHNR and CDR2 FQNEAQ come from the germline V gene (reference sequence). This CDR3 contains 16 residues.

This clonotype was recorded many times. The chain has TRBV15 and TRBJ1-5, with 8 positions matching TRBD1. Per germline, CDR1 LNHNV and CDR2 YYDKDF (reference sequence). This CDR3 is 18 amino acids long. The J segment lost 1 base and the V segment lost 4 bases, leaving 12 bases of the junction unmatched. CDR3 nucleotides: TGTGCCACCAGCACAAGACAGGGGAGTAGGATGAGCAATCAGCCCCAGCATTTT. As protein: CATSTRQGSRMSNQPQHF.

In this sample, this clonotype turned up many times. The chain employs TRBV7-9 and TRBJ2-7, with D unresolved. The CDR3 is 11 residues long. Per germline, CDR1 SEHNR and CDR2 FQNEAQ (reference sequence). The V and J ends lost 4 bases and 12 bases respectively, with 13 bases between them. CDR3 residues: CASSSNLGWYF. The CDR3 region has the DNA TGTGCCAGCAGCTCTAACCTTGGTTGGTACTTC. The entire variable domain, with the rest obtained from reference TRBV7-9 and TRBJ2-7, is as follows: DTGVSQNPRHKITKRGQNVTFRCDPISEHNRLYWYRQTLGQGPEFLTYFQNEAQLEKSRLLSDRFSAERPKGSFSTLEIQRTEQGDSAMYLCASSSNLGWYFGPGTRLTVT.

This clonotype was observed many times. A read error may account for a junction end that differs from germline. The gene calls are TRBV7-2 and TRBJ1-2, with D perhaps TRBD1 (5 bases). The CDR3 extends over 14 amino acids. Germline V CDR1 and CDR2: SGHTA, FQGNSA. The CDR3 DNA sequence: TGCGCCAGCAGCTTAGAGGCAGGGAACTATGGCTACACCTTC. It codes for CASSLEAGNYGYTF. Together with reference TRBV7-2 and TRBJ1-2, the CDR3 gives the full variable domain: GAGVSQSPSNKVTEKGKDVELRCDPISGHTALYWYRQSLGQGLEFLIYFQGNSAPDKSGLPSDRFSAERTGGSVSTLTIQRTQQEDSAVYLCASSLEAGNYGYTFGSGTRLTVV.

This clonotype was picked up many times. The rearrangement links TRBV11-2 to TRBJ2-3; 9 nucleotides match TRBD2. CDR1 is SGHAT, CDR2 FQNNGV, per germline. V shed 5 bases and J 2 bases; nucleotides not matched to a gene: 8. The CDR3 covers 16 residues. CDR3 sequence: CASSRTSAPYTDTQYF. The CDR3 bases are TGTGCCAGCAGCCGGACTAGCGCGCCCTACACAGATACGCAGTATTTT.

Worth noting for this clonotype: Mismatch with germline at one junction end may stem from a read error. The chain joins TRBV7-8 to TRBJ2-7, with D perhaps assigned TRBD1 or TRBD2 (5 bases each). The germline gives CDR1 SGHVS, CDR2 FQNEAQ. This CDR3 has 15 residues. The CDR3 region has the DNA TGTGCCAGCAGCTTAGGCCCGGGACGGAACTACGAGCTGTACTTC. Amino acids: CASSLGPGRNYELYF.

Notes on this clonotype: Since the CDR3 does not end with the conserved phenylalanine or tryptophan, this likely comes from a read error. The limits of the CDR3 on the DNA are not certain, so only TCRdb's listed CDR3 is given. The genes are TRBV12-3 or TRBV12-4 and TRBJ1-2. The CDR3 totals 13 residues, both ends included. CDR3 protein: CASSLAEGSDNTV.

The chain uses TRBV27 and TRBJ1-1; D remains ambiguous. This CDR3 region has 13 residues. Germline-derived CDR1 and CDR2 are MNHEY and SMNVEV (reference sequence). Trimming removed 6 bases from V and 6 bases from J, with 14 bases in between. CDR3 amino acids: CASRSVYGSEAFF. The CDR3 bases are TGTGCCAGCAGGTCGGTTTACGGCTCTGAAGCTTTCTTT.